This T cell receptor (beta chain) came from a study of T cell responses to AZD1222 COVID-19 vaccine. Broader study findings: Receipt of two AZD1222 doses was followed by a rise in Spike-specific TCR breadth and depth.

This table comes from immunoSEQ multiplex PCR, and its TCRdb copy is limited to in-frame clones, with some not included. The table lists about 150,000 clones, 92% of them singletons. It was second doses at about 4 or about 12 weeks that were pooled. In the case of this clone: Antigen unknown. The junction differs from germline at one of its ends, possibly a read error.

Germline values: CDR1 SSHAT, CDR2 FNYEAQ (reference sequence). There are 14 residues in the CDR3. The sequences come from peripheral blood, collected 28 days after the second AZD1222 dose. The sequence came from an adult who received the AZD1222 COVID-19 vaccine. The chain couples TRBV7-7 to TRBJ2-1, with D possibly TRBD2 on 6 matching bases. The CDR3 DNA is TGTGCTAGCAGCCCCGGTGGGACTTACAATGAGCAGTTCTTC. Its protein is CASSPGGTYNEQFF.